These 4 T cell receptor beta chains were sequenced from one sample in a study of T cell responses to AZD1222 COVID-19 vaccine. Clones were sequenced by immunoSEQ multiplex PCR, and TCRdb holds only the in-frame ones, with some missing. The top ten hold 10% of the sample, which has some 180,000 clones, around 92% seen once. The starting material was peripheral blood, obtained on day 0 of AZD1222 vaccination. The source of these receptors is an adult in good health.

The chain joins TRBV19 to TRBJ2-2; D remains ambiguous. Germline V CDR1 and CDR2: LNHDA, SQIVND (reference sequence). The CDR3 consists of 14 residues. V was pared by 5 bases and J by 6 bases, with 13 bases between. The CDR3 spells CASSPPSDAGELFF. CDR3 in DNA: TGTGCCAGTAGTCCCCCCTCGGACGCCGGGGAGCTGTTTTTT.

The CDR3 sequence is CASSPAGVGYQPQHF. CDR3 DNA: TGTGCCAGCAGTCCGGCCGGGGTGGGGTATCAGCCCCAGCATTTT. This chain connects TRBV6-2 or TRBV6-3 to TRBJ1-5, with D unresolved. V dropped 5 bases and J dropped 5 bases, with 16 bases sitting between them. Germline V lookup: CDR1 MNHEY, CDR2 SVGEGT. This CDR3 is 15 amino acids long.

The sample holds a few counts of this clone. This rearrangement joins TRBV7-9 to TRBJ2-5; 7 bases agree with TRBD1. This CDR3 is 16 amino acids long. V trimming: 2 bases; J trimming: 1 base; junction bases outside the gene matches: 7. Germline values: CDR1 SEHNR, CDR2 FQNEAQ (reference sequence). The CDR3 region is CASSLRNRGLQETQYF. The DNA of the CDR3 is TGTGCCAGCAGCTTAAGAAACAGGGGCCTCCAAGAGACCCAGTACTTC.

The rearrangement links TRBV6-5 to TRBJ1-2; 7 bases line up with TRBD1. The J segment lost 4 bases and the V segment lost 6 bases, leaving 5 bases of the junction unmatched. Germline CDR1 is MNHEY and CDR2 is SVGAGI. The CDR3 runs 13 residues. Written as DNA, the CDR3 is TGTGCCAGCAGCCGACAGGGAACCTATGGCTACACCTTC. Encoded protein: CASSRQGTYGYTF.